The next 8 T cell receptor beta chains were all read from a single sample in a study of identical twins. TCRdb reanalysed the 5' RACE reads using MiXCR and keeps one entry per CDR3 protein. The sample lists about 690,000 distinct CDR3 sequences, roughly 6% occurring once. The specimen was naive T cells sorted from blood. These receptors were collected from a young man in good health.

This clonotype was recorded many times. The chain joins TRBV12-3 or TRBV12-4 to TRBJ1-2; 7 nucleotides align to TRBD1. The CDR3 runs to 15 residues. V trimming: 1 base; J trimming: 1 base; junction bases outside the gene matches: 3. The CDR3 spells CASSLGDSFNYGYTF. For the CDR3, the DNA is TGTGCCAGCAGTTTAGGGGACAGCTTTAACTATGGCTACACCTTC.

In its sample, this clonotype was seen many times. This chain connects TRBV20-1 to TRBJ1-4; the match to TRBD1 covers 7 bases. The CDR3 sequence is 13 residues long. Looked up from germline, CDR1 is DFQATT and CDR2 is SNEGSKA (reference sequence). The V and J ends lost 5 bases and 8 bases, in that order; junction bases with no gene match: 8. The CDR3 spells CSAWDSEREKLFF. The DNA for the CDR3 is TGCAGTGCTTGGGACAGCGAGAGGGAAAAACTGTTTTTT.

The chain combines TRBV20-1 with TRBJ1-1, with 7 positions matching TRBD1. The trim removed 6 bases at V and 1 base at J, leaving 8 bases unmatched. CDR1 is DFQATT, CDR2 SNEGSKA, per germline (reference sequence). This CDR3 comprises 14 residues. This chain's CDR3 is CSAYVQGRNTEAFF. The CDR3 DNA is TGCAGTGCCTACGTACAGGGGCGGAACACTGAAGCTTTCTTT.

This clonotype was counted a few times. The rearrangement joins TRBV12-3 or TRBV12-4 to TRBJ2-3; TRBD2 matches 12 bases. The junction had 9 bases not matched to a gene; V was cut back by 6 bases and J by 5 bases. CDR3 length equals 16 residues. The CDR3 sequence: CASSPELAGGEDTQYF. The DNA for the CDR3 is TGTGCCAGCAGCCCAGAACTAGCGGGAGGAGAAGATACGCAGTATTTT.

This clonotype appeared many times. This chain connects TRBV25-1 to TRBJ2-2; TRBD1 is a possible D gene (6 bases). This CDR3 comprises 13 residues. Trimming pared 8 bases from V and 6 bases from J, leaving 13 bases between. Germline lookup yields CDR1 MGHDK and CDR2 SYGVNS. CDR3 amino acids: CASQQGTSGELFF. The CDR3 region has the DNA TGTGCCAGCCAACAGGGTACATCCGGGGAGCTGTTTTTT.

This clonotype was detected many times. J is TRBJ2-7 and V is TRBV25-1; D is uncertain. V gave up 5 bases and J gave up 9 bases, with 20 bases separating them. CDR3 size: 14 residues. Per germline, CDR1 MGHDK and CDR2 SYGVNS. The CDR3 DNA reads as TGTGCCAGCAGTCTACTAACAGATCGGACCCCGCAGTACTTC. It yields the protein CASSLLTDRTPQYF.

This chain joins TRBV5-5 and TRBJ2-1; the D gene is possibly TRBD1 (5 bases). CDR3 size: 16 residues. Trimming cost V 0 bases and J 1 base, with 11 bases left between them. In germline, CDR1 is SGHKS, CDR2 YYEKEE (reference sequence). The CDR3 DNA reads TGTGCCAGCAGCTTGGGACAGAAACTTTCCTACAATGAGCAGTTCTTC. It encodes CASSLGQKLSYNEQFF.

This clonotype was seen repeatedly, ten times or more. The V call is TRBV6-1, the J call TRBJ1-5, with D perhaps TRBD1 (5 bases). Germline loops: CDR1 MNHNS, CDR2 SASEGT. Deletions cut 7 bases from V and 6 bases from J, with 13 bases between. The CDR3 is made up of 13 amino acids. In nucleotides, the CDR3 is TGTGCCAGCAAAGTCAGGGAACTTCAGCCCCAGCATTTT. Translating gives CASKVRELQPQHF.